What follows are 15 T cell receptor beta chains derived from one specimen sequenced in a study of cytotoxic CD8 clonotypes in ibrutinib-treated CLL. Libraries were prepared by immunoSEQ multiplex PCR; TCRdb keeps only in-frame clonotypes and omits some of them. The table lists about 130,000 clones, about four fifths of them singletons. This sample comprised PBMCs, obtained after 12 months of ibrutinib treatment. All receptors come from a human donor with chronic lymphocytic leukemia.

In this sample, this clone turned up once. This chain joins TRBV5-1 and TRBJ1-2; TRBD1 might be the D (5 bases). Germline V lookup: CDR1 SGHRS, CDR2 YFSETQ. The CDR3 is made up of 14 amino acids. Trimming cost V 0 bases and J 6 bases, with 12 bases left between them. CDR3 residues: CASSLAGVQDGYTF. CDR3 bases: TGCGCCAGCAGCTTGGCGGGGGTCCAGGATGGCTACACCTTC.

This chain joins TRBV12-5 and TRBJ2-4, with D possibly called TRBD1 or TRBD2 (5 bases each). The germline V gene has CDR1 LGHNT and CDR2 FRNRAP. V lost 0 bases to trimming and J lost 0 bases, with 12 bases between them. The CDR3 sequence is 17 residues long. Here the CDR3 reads CASGLVQAGRAKNIQYF. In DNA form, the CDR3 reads TGTGCTAGTGGTTTGGTACAGGCGGGTCGAGCCAAAAACATTCAGTACTTC.

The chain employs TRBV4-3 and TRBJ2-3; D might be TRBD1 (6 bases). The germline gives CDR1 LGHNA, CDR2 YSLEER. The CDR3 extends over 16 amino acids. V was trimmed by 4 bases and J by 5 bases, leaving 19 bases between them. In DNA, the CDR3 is TGCGCCAGCAGCCTCGATCTGGGGGCCAGCGGAGATACGCAGTATTTT. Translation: CASSLDLGASGDTQYF.

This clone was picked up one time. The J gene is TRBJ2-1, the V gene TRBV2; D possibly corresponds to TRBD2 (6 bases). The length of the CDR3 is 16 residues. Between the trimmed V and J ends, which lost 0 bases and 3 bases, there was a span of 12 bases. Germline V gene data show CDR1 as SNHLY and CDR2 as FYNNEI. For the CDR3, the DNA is TGTGCCAGCAGTGAAGCGTCTAGCGCCGGCTACAATGAGCAGTTCTTC. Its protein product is CASSEASSAGYNEQFF.

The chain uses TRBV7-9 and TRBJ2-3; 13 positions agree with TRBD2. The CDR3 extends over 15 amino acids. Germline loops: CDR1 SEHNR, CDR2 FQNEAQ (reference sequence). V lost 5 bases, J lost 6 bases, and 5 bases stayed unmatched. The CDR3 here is CASSTGLAGVDTQYF. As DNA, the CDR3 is TGTGCCAGCAGCACCGGACTAGCGGGAGTCGATACGCAGTATTTT.

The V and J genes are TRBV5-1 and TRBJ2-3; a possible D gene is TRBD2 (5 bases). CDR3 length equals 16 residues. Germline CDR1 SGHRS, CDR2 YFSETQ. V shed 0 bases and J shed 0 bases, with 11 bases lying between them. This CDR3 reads CASSLVPGESTDTQYF. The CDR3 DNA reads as TGCGCCAGCAGCTTGGTCCCCGGGGAGAGCACAGATACGCAGTATTTT.

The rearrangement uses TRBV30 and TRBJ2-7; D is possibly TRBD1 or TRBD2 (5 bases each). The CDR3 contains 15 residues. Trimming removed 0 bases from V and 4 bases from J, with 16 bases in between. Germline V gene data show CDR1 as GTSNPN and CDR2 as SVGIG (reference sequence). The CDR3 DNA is TGTGCCTGGAGTGTAAGAGGGACGGATGGATACGAGCAGTACTTC. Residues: CAWSVRGTDGYEQYF.

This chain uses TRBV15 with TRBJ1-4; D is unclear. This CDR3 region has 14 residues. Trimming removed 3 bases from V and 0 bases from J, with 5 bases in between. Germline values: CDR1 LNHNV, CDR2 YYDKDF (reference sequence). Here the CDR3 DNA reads TGTGCCACCAGCAGCACCGCAACTAATGAAAAACTGTTTTTT. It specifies CATSSTATNEKLFF.

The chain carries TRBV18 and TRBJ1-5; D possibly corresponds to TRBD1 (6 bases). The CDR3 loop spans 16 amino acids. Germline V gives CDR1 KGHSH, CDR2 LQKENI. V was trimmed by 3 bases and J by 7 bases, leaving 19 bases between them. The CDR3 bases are TGTGCCAGCTCACCCGTGCACGAGGCGGGACAACAGCCCCAGCATTTT. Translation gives CASSPVHEAGQQPQHF. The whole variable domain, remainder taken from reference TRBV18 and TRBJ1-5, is NAGVMQNPRHLVRRRGQEARLRCSPMKGHSHVYWYRQLPEEGLKFMVYLQKENIIDESGMPKERFSAEFPKEGPSILRIQQVVRGDSAAYFCASSPVHEAGQQPQHFGDGTRLSIL.

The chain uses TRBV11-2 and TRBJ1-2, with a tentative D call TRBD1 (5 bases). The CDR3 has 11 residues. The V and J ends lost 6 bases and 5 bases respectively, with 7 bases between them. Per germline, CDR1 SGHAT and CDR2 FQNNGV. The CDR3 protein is CASRAGYGYTF. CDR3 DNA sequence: TGTGCCAGCAGGGCAGGGTATGGCTACACCTTC.

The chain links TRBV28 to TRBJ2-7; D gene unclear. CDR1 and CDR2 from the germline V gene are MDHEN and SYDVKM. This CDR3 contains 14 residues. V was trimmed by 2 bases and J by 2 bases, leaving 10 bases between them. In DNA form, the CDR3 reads TGTGCCAGCAGTTTAACAGAAGCTCCCTACGAGCAGTACTTC. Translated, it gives CASSLTEAPYEQYF.

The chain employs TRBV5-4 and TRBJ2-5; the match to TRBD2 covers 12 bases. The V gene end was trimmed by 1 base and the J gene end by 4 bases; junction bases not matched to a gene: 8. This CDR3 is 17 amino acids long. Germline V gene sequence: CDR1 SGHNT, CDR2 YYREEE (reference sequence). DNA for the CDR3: TGTGCCAGCAGCTTGAAACTAGCGGGAGGATGGGGAGAGACCCAGTACTTC. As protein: CASSLKLAGGWGETQYF.

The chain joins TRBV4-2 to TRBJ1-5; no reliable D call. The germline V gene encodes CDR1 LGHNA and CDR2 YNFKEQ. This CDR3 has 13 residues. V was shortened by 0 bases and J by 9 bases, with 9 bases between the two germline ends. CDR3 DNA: TGTGCCAGCAGCCAAGAGCCAGGTCTGCCCCAGCATTTT. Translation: CASSQEPGLPQHF.

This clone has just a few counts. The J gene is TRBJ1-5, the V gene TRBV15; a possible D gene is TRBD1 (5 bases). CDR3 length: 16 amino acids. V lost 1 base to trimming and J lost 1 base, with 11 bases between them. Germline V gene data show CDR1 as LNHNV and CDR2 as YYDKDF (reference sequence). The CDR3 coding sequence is TGTGCCACCAGCAGAGCTCGGGCAGGGAGCAATCAGCCCCAGCATTTT. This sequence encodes CATSRARAGSNQPQHF. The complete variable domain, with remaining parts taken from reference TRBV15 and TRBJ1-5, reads DAMVIQNPRYQVTQFGKPVTLSCSQTLNHNVMYWYQQKSSQAPKLLFHYYDKDFNNEADTPDNFQSRRPNTSFCFLDIRSPGLGDTAMYLCATSRARAGSNQPQHFGDGTRLSIL.

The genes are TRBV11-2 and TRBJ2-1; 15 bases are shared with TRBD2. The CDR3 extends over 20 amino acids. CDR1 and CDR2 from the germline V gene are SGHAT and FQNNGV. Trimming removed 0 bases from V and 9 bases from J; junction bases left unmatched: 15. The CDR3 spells CASSLDRPLGLAGGFAEQFF. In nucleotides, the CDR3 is TGTGCCAGCAGCTTAGATAGACCATTAGGACTAGCGGGAGGGTTCGCTGAGCAGTTCTTC.